The clone carrying this TCR beta chain showed up just a few times. The antigen is undetermined. This specimen comes from a study of cytomegalovirus exposure and HLA in healthy donors. The overall study: Earlier findings included some 120 million unique TCR beta sequences obtained from 150 million to 200 million T cells.

It was with 60 Vbeta and 13 Jbeta primers that the PCR ran. Clones were sequenced by immunoSEQ multiplex PCR, and TCRdb holds only the in-frame ones, with some missing. The table records 160,000 or so clones, roughly 73% of them present only once. Everyone who donated was a healthy bone marrow donor. Findings of the study overall: In vitro testing confirmed three CMV-associated chains as specific for CMV antigens. The authors later found TCR association rates varying by HLA locus, with DRB1 most and HLA-C fewest.

Sequenced sample: PBMCs. This TCR was recovered from a woman aged 30 to 39 in good health and CMV-seronegative.

The CDR3 is CSVENGLTIQYF. The CDR3 DNA reads TGCAGCGTTGAAAATGGTCTGACTATTCAGTACTTC. This rearrangement joins TRBV29-1 to TRBJ2-4; D not resolved. Germline V gives CDR1 SQVTM, CDR2 ANQGSEA. The CDR3 loop spans 12 amino acids. V was trimmed by 2 bases and J by 10 bases, leaving 12 bases between them.